The source of this T cell receptor beta chain is a study of cytomegalovirus exposure and HLA in healthy donors. Trimming stripped 4 bases from V and 3 bases from J, with 10 bases between. This CDR3 is 14 amino acids long. The germline gives CDR1 SNHLY, CDR2 FYNNEI. Vbeta (60) and Jbeta (13) primers were used in the PCR. The assay was immunoSEQ multiplex PCR, and TCRdb's table has in-frame clones only and misses some. The data show under 250,000 clones, 82% seen once. This sequence originates from a man aged 40-50 years in good health and CMV-seropositive. The rearrangement links TRBV2 to TRBJ1-5; D ambiguous. Input material: PBMCs. This chain's CDR3 is CASSGVHHNQPQHF. The CDR3 nucleotides read TGTGCCAGCAGTGGAGTGCATCACAATCAGCCCCAGCATTTT.